This T cell receptor (beta chain) came from a study of cytomegalovirus exposure and HLA in healthy donors. PCR employed 60 Vbeta and 13 Jbeta primers. Measured with immunoSEQ multiplex PCR; TCRdb has only the in-frame clones, and not every one. The data show 150,000 or so clones, 65% to 80% seen once. Germline V gene lookup returns CDR1 SNHLY and CDR2 FYNNEI. The CDR3 is 13 amino acids. J gave up 9 bases and V 6 bases, and 6 bases lay outside the gene matches. This receptor was identified in a woman in her 40s in good health and CMV-seronegative. The chain employs TRBV2 and TRBJ2-1, with 9 bases fitting TRBD2. The material sequenced was PBMCs. The CDR3 sequence: CASSAGTSIEQFF. The CDR3 nucleotides read TGTGCCAGCAGCGCCGGGACTAGCATTGAGCAGTTCTTC.